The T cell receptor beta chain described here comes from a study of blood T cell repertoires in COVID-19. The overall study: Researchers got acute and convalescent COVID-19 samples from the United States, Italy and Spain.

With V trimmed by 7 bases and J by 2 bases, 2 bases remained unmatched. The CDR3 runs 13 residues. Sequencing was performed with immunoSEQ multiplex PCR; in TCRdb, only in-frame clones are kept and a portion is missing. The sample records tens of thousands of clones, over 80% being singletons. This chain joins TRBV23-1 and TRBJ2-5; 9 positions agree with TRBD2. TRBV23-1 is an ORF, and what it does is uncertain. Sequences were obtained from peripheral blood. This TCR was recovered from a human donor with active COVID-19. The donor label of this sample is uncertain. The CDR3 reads CASKGLAQETQYF. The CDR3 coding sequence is TGCGCCAGCAAAGGACTAGCGCAAGAGACCCAGTACTTC.